The next 24 T cell receptor beta chains were all read from a single sample in a study of blood T cell repertoires in COVID-19. Clones were sequenced by immunoSEQ multiplex PCR, and TCRdb holds only the in-frame ones, with some missing. This sample carries around 300,000 clones, 89% of them seen once, and the ten largest clones take approximately 2.2%. The sequencing input was peripheral blood. These receptor sequences come from a man between 50 and 59 years old with acute or convalescent COVID-19.

The V call is TRBV7-2, the J call TRBJ1-3, with D unclear. V lost 5 bases to trimming and J lost 4 bases, with 9 bases between them. The CDR3 contains 13 residues. Germline V gene sequence: CDR1 SGHTA, CDR2 FQGNSA. The CDR3 bases are TGTGCCAGCAGCCTTGGTGGCGGAAACACCATATATTTT. Encoded protein: CASSLGGGNTIYF. The complete variable domain, with remaining parts taken from reference TRBV7-2 and TRBJ1-3, reads GAGVSQSPSNKVTEKGKDVELRCDPISGHTALYWYRQSLGQGLEFLIYFQGNSAPDKSGLPSDRFSAERTGGSVSTLTIQRTQQEDSAVYLCASSLGGGNTIYFGEGSWLTVV.

The genes are TRBV5-6 and TRBJ1-6; a weak D match, TRBD1 (5 bases). This CDR3 has 15 amino acids. The V and J ends lost 3 bases and 1 base respectively, with 8 bases between them. Germline V lookup: CDR1 SGHDT, CDR2 YYEEEE. CDR3 residues: CASSSRGSYNSPLHF. CDR3 in DNA: TGTGCCAGCAGCTCAAGGGGTTCCTATAATTCACCCCTCCACTTT.

The chain is built from TRBV4-1 and TRBJ2-1, with 7 bases aligning to TRBD2. Germline V lookup: CDR1 MGHRA, CDR2 YSYEKL. J gave up 3 bases and V 1 base, and 0 bases lay outside the gene matches. The CDR3 runs to 14 residues. The CDR3 sequence is CASSQGGGYNEQFF. CDR3 nucleotides: TGCGCCAGCAGCCAAGGGGGGGGCTACAATGAGCAGTTCTTC.

This chain's CDR3 is CASSWSGGGTDTQYF. The CDR3 coding sequence is TGTGCCAGCAGCTGGAGCGGGGGTGGCACAGATACGCAGTATTTT. The chain couples TRBV5-4 to TRBJ2-3; 8 bases line up with TRBD2. Germline V gives CDR1 SGHNT, CDR2 YYREEE (reference sequence). The V and J ends lost 3 bases and 1 base, in that order; junction bases with no gene match: 4. The CDR3 is 15 residues long.

As DNA, the CDR3 is TGCAGCGTTGCCCGGCGGAATGAAGCTTTCTTT. Protein: CSVARRNEAFF. The chain is built from TRBV29-1 and TRBJ1-1; D not resolved. The CDR3 extends over 11 amino acids. Germline values: CDR1 SQVTM, CDR2 ANQGSEA. V was trimmed by 4 bases and J by 7 bases, leaving 10 bases between them.

The V and J genes are TRBV7-9 and TRBJ1-2; maybe TRBD1 (6 bases). The germline V gene encodes CDR1 SEHNR and CDR2 FQNEAQ (reference sequence). V lost 7 bases to trimming and J lost 6 bases, with 18 bases between them. CDR3 length: 14 residues. The CDR3 nucleotides read TGTGCCAGCATCCAGTCCGGGACACCCCATGGCTACACCTTC. It codes for CASIQSGTPHGYTF.

The V and J genes are TRBV6-1 and TRBJ2-1, with D possibly TRBD2 on 6 matching bases. Trimming shortened V by 0 bases and J by 12 bases, and 15 bases separated the two germline ends. The CDR3 is 14 amino acids. Germline V lookup: CDR1 MNHNS, CDR2 SASEGT. DNA of the CDR3: TGTGCCAGCAGTGAAGCGCTGGTGGCGGGGTGGCAGTTCTTC. As protein: CASSEALVAGWQFF.

J is TRBJ1-2 and V is TRBV19; D unresolved. V lost 5 bases and J 7 bases, leaving 11 bases between the germline ends. The germline CDR1 and CDR2 sequences are LNHDA and SQIVND (reference sequence). This CDR3 contains 12 residues. CDR3 in amino acids: CASSPGSGGYTF. In DNA, the CDR3 is TGTGCCAGTAGTCCGGGGAGTGGTGGCTACACCTTC.

The chain combines TRBV5-4 with TRBJ1-2; 10 bases fit TRBD1. V lost 4 bases to trimming and J lost 6 bases; unmatched junction nucleotides: 3. The CDR3 loop spans 13 amino acids. Germline V CDR1 and CDR2: SGHNT, YYREEE (reference sequence). CDR3 nucleotides: TGTGCCAGCAGCCAGGACAGGGGGGATGGCTACACCTTC. Its protein product is CASSQDRGDGYTF.

V gene TRBV2 combines with J gene TRBJ2-3; D is unclear. Germline loops: CDR1 SNHLY, CDR2 FYNNEI. The CDR3 has 16 amino acids. The V end was cut by 5 bases, the J end by 2 bases, with 17 bases between. DNA for the CDR3: TGTGCCAGCAGTCCCCCCGGAGCAGTAAACACAGATACGCAGTATTTT. It translates to CASSPPGAVNTDTQYF. Drawing the rest from reference TRBV2 and TRBJ2-3, the complete variable domain is EPEVTQTPSHQVTQMGQEVILRCVPISNHLYFYWYRQILGQKVEFLVSFYNNEISEKSEIFDDQFSVERPDGSNFTLKIRSTKLEDSAMYFCASSPPGAVNTDTQYFGPGTRLTVL.

J is TRBJ1-2 and V is TRBV3-1 (or the pseudogene TRBV3-2); 9 nucleotides align to TRBD1. Germline V gene lookup returns CDR1 LGHDT and CDR2 YNNKEL (reference sequence). This CDR3 spans 16 amino acids. V gave up 1 base and J gave up 8 bases; unmatched junction bases: 11. CDR3 sequence: CASSQVSIGQGNGYTF. CDR3 coding DNA: TGTGCCAGCAGCCAAGTCTCTATAGGACAGGGGAACGGCTACACCTTC.

The CDR3 DNA is TGTGCCTGGGGACAGGGGGCAGACACTGAAGCTTTCTTT. Translating gives CAWGQGADTEAFF. This chain connects TRBV30 to TRBJ1-1; 11 positions match TRBD1. Germline values: CDR1 GTSNPN, CDR2 SVGIG (reference sequence). The CDR3 is made up of 13 amino acids. The trim removed 5 bases at V and 3 bases at J, leaving 2 bases unmatched.

This clone has just a few counts. V gene TRBV4-2 combines with J gene TRBJ2-7; the match to TRBD2 covers 8 bases. Trimming removed 2 bases from V and 2 bases from J; junction bases left unmatched: 5. There are 15 residues in the CDR3. Germline values: CDR1 LGHNA, CDR2 YNFKEQ. The CDR3 bases are TGTGCCAGCAGCCAAACCCCGGGACTAGCCTACGAGCAGTACTTC. Amino acids: CASSQTPGLAYEQYF.

The chain employs TRBV6-5 and TRBJ2-1; TRBD1 might be the D (5 bases). Between the trimmed V and J ends, which lost 6 bases and 10 bases, there was a span of 13 bases. The CDR3 has 12 residues. Per germline, CDR1 MNHEY and CDR2 SVGAGI. In DNA, the CDR3 is TGTGCCAGCAGCAACGGCTGGGGCGAGCAGTTCTTC. It encodes CASSNGWGEQFF.

The V and J genes are TRBV14 and TRBJ1-1, with D maybe TRBD1 (6 bases). V was pared by 1 base and J by 4 bases, with 7 bases between. The germline V gene encodes CDR1 SGHDN and CDR2 FVKESK. CDR3 size: 13 residues. DNA for the CDR3: TGTGCCAGCAGCCAAGTAGGGGGCACTGAAGCTTTCTTT. Its translation is CASSQVGGTEAFF.

The rearrangement links TRBV7-2 to TRBJ2-5; 16 positions agree with TRBD2. J lost 4 bases, V lost 3 bases, and 5 bases had no gene match. CDR1 and CDR2 (germline): SGHTA, FQGNSA. This CDR3 spans 17 amino acids. The CDR3 reads CASSFGTSGGARETQYF. DNA of the CDR3: TGTGCCAGCAGCTTCGGGACTAGCGGGGGGGCGAGAGAGACCCAGTACTTC.

This clone has a handful of counts. The chain has TRBV27 and TRBJ1-5; no clear D gene. The CDR3 runs 14 residues. Trimming removed 4 bases from V and 2 bases from J, with 9 bases in between. Germline-derived CDR1 and CDR2 are MNHEY and SMNVEV (reference sequence). In DNA form, the CDR3 reads TGTGCCAGCAGTTCCGACTTAGGCAATCAGCCCCAGCATTTT. This translates into CASSSDLGNQPQHF.

The V and J genes are TRBV3-1 (or the pseudogene TRBV3-2) and TRBJ1-1; 10 bases match TRBD1. The CDR3 is made up of 19 amino acids. V dropped 1 base and J dropped 3; count of bases not matched to a gene: 14. Germline CDR1 LGHDT, CDR2 YNNKEL (reference sequence). CDR3 DNA sequence: TGTGCCAGCAGCCAAGTGGTCTCGGGACAGGGGAGGTGGCACACTGAAGCTTTCTTT. This sequence encodes CASSQVVSGQGRWHTEAFF.

The rearrangement joins TRBV6-5 to TRBJ2-1; 9 bases are shared with TRBD2. The CDR3 has 15 amino acids. V was pared by 7 bases and J by 4 bases, with 8 bases of the junction left unmatched. Looked up from germline, CDR1 is MNHEY and CDR2 is SVGAGI. CDR3: CASILAGADYNEQFF. The CDR3 nucleotides are TGTGCCAGCATATTAGCGGGGGCCGATTACAATGAGCAGTTCTTC.

The chain is built from TRBV18 and TRBJ1-6; possibly TRBD1 for D (5 bases). Trimming stripped 0 bases from V and 9 bases from J, with 12 bases between. Per the germline V gene, CDR1 is KGHSH and CDR2 is LQKENI. The CDR3 loop spans 15 amino acids. The CDR3 bases are TGTGCCAGCTCACCACCGGGGGGGAAAGGTTCACCCCTCCACTTT. Translation: CASSPPGGKGSPLHF.

The chain recombines TRBV5-4 with TRBJ1-6, with 8 bases matching TRBD1. With 4 bases clipped from V and 5 bases from J, the junction kept 5 bases outside the gene matches. This CDR3 spans 15 amino acids. CDR1 SGHNT and CDR2 YYREEE come from the germline V gene (reference sequence). For the CDR3, the DNA is TGTGCCAGCAGCCCCCGGACAGGGAATAATTCACCCCTCCACTTT. It yields the protein CASSPRTGNNSPLHF.

The chain is built from TRBV10-1 and TRBJ2-3; maybe TRBD2 (5 bases). The germline V and J ends were trimmed by 0 bases and 8 bases, with 12 bases remaining between them. Germline loops: CDR1 WNHNN, CDR2 SYGVQD (reference sequence). The CDR3 length is 14 residues. CDR3 sequence: CASSESSRDGTQYF. The CDR3 nucleotides read TGCGCCAGCAGTGAGTCGTCGAGGGATGGTACGCAGTATTTT.

This clone was detected only once. CDR3 protein: CASSQGGEQFF. In nucleotides, the CDR3 is TGTGCCAGCAGTCAGGGGGGTGAGCAGTTCTTC. The chain has TRBV2 and TRBJ2-1; D may be TRBD1 (7 bases). CDR3 length: 11 residues. Trimming took 5 bases from V and 9 from J, leaving 8 bases between them. The germline V gene encodes CDR1 SNHLY and CDR2 FYNNEI.

The chain recombines TRBV4-2 with TRBJ1-5; no clear D gene. CDR1 and CDR2 from the germline V gene are LGHNA and YNFKEQ. The V and J ends lost 0 bases and 4 bases respectively, with 10 bases between them. The CDR3 extends over 15 amino acids. CDR3: CASSQDVELNQPQHF. Here the CDR3 DNA reads TGTGCCAGCAGCCAAGATGTGGAGTTGAATCAGCCCCAGCATTTT.